The 13 T cell receptor beta chains reported below all come from one sample, sequenced in a study of blood T cell repertoires in COVID-19. Profiling relied on immunoSEQ multiplex PCR, and the TCRdb table lists in-frame clones only, not all of them. The repertoire includes roughly 58,000 clones, under 80% of them detected once, and roughly 50% sits in the top ten. Material for sequencing was PBMCs or T cells enriched from blood (not recorded which). The source of these receptors is a woman aged 60-75 years who had been exposed to COVID-19.

This clone came up many times. This chain links TRBV30 with TRBJ1-2; perhaps TRBD1 as D (5 bases). V lost 1 base and J 4 bases, leaving 19 bases between the germline ends. The CDR3 consists of 16 residues. CDR1 is GTSNPN, CDR2 SVGIG, per germline (reference sequence). The CDR3 DNA reads as TGTGCCTGGAGTGAAGGTCGGGGGGGATCGCCCTATGGCTACACCTTC. Translation: CAWSEGRGGSPYGYTF.

The genes are TRBV3-1 (or the pseudogene TRBV3-2) and TRBJ2-7; 15 bases match TRBD2. CDR1 is LGHDT and CDR2 is YNNKEL in the germline V gene (reference sequence). CDR3 length: 17 residues. V dropped 6 bases and J dropped 4; count of bases not matched to a gene: 10. CDR3 in DNA: TGTGCCAGCAGACGCGGACTAGCGGGGGGGGTTTCGTACGAGCAGTACTTC. Its translation is CASRRGLAGGVSYEQYF.

This sequence joins TRBV28 and TRBJ2-1; 9 nucleotides align to TRBD2. The germline V gene has CDR1 MDHEN and CDR2 SYDVKM. The CDR3 contains 17 residues. V dropped 5 bases and J dropped 4; count of bases not matched to a gene: 12. The CDR3 is CASSRPGASGIYNEQFF. Written as DNA, the CDR3 is TGTGCCAGCAGTCGCCCGGGCGCTAGCGGGATTTACAATGAGCAGTTCTTC.

This clone was observed a single time. V usage is TRBV30 and J usage is TRBJ1-3; 9 bases match TRBD1. Per germline, CDR1 GTSNPN and CDR2 SVGIG (reference sequence). J lost 4 bases, V lost 4 bases, and 8 bases had no gene match. This CDR3 contains 15 residues. CDR3 DNA sequence: TGTGCCTGGATCAAGGCCGGGACAGGGGGAAACACCATATATTTT. It specifies CAWIKAGTGGNTIYF.

The genes are TRBV3-1 (or the pseudogene TRBV3-2) and TRBJ1-4, with D uncertain. The CDR3 sequence is 15 residues long. The germline V gene encodes CDR1 LGHDT and CDR2 YNNKEL (reference sequence). V was shortened by 1 base and J by 0 bases, with 6 bases between the two germline ends. In DNA, the CDR3 is TGTGCCAGCAGCCAAGGAGCTGCAACTAATGAAAAACTGTTTTTT. Residues: CASSQGAATNEKLFF.

The genes are TRBV24-1 and TRBJ1-1, with D perhaps TRBD1 (5 bases). Germline lookup yields CDR1 KGHDR and CDR2 SFDVKD. This CDR3 region has 15 residues. Trimming removed 3 bases from V and 2 bases from J, with 12 bases in between. The CDR3 reads CATSDGGFPNTEAFF. The CDR3 DNA sequence: TGTGCCACCAGTGATGGGGGGTTCCCAAACACTGAAGCTTTCTTT.

CDR3 amino acids: CASIQVSGTGELFF. CDR3 nucleotide sequence: TGTGCCAGCATCCAAGTTTCGGGGACCGGGGAGCTGTTTTTT. The chain links TRBV7-2 to TRBJ2-2; maybe TRBD2 (5 bases). Germline CDR1 and CDR2: SGHTA and FQGNSA. This CDR3 is 14 amino acids long. The germline V and J ends were trimmed by 7 bases and 5 bases, with 14 bases remaining between them.

This clone was recorded a few times. This rearrangement joins TRBV7-6 to TRBJ2-3; D is ambiguous. CDR3 length: 14 amino acids. Trimming cost V 0 bases and J 2 bases, with 6 bases left between them. Germline loops: CDR1 SGHVS, CDR2 FNYEAQ. In nucleotides, the CDR3 is TGTGCCAGCAGCTTAGCGCGCCACACAGATACGCAGTATTTT. It specifies CASSLARHTDTQYF.

The chain recombines TRBV2 with TRBJ1-1; possibly TRBD1 for D (6 bases). This CDR3 has 15 residues. The V end lost 8 bases, the J end lost 1 base, and 17 bases lay between the germline ends. Germline V gene data show CDR1 as SNHLY and CDR2 as FYNNEI. The CDR3 sequence is CASWRGRLENTEAFF. The CDR3 region has the DNA TGTGCCAGCTGGCGGGGGCGGCTGGAGAACACTGAAGCTTTCTTT.

The V gene is TRBV27, the J gene TRBJ1-1; 7 positions agree with TRBD1. From germline, CDR1 is MNHEY and CDR2 SMNVEV (reference sequence). After removal of 4 bases from V and 5 bases from J, the junction contained 7 bases not matched to a gene. This CDR3 is built from 14 residues. As DNA, the CDR3 is TGTGCCAGCAGTTCACAAGACAGGGTTACTGAAGCTTTCTTT. This translates into CASSSQDRVTEAFF.

This clone was found once. The chain is built from TRBV19 and TRBJ2-2, with TRBD1 as a possible D gene (5 bases). The V gene lost 6 bases and the J gene lost 5 bases, with 7 bases spanning the gap. Germline V gives CDR1 LNHDA, CDR2 SQIVND (reference sequence). CDR3 size: 12 residues. DNA for the CDR3: TGTGCCAGTAGAAAGGGGACCGGGGAGCTGTTTTTT. Residues: CASRKGTGELFF.

This chain joins TRBV5-1 and TRBJ2-5; D is uncertain. This CDR3 region has 16 residues. The germline V gene has CDR1 SGHRS and CDR2 YFSETQ. Trimming took off 0 bases at V and 1 base at J, with 13 bases between the two ends. In DNA, the CDR3 is TGCGCCAGCAGCTTGGCGGCACTCCAGGCCCAAGAGACCCAGTACTTC. This encodes CASSLAALQAQETQYF.

This sequence joins TRBV14 and TRBJ2-2; 7 bases line up with TRBD2. The CDR3 extends over 15 amino acids. The trim removed 4 bases at V and 2 bases at J, leaving 4 bases unmatched. Germline CDR1 SGHDN, CDR2 FVKESK. CDR3 nucleotides: TGTGCCAGCAGCCTGGGGAGGGGAAACACCGGGGAGCTGTTTTTT. Translating gives CASSLGRGNTGELFF.